These 21 T cell receptor beta chains originate from one sample sequenced in a study of patients and donors after allogeneic stem cell transplantation. TCRdb passed the RT-PCR reads through MiXCR, listing each CDR3 protein once. The sample yields 800,000 to 1,000,000 distinct CDR3 sequences, over 15% seen once. The sample consisted of blood, either unsorted or a sorted T cell fraction (not recorded which). The source is a human donor who was either an allogeneic HSCT recipient or a stem cell or donor lymphocyte infusion donor (not recorded which). It is not recorded whose cells these are; they may come from a transplant donor.

The chain uses TRBV5-1 and TRBJ2-7, with TRBD2 identical over 8 bases. The length of the CDR3 is 15 residues. Trimming removed 0 bases from V and 2 bases from J; junction bases left unmatched: 4. Germline V lookup: CDR1 SGHRS, CDR2 YFSETQ. The CDR3 nucleotides read TGCGCCAGCAGCTTGGTTAGCGGGGCGCCCTACGAGCAGTACTTC. Amino acids: CASSLVSGAPYEQYF.

This clonotype occurred many times. The rearrangement links TRBV12-3 or TRBV12-4 to TRBJ2-1; 10 bases are a match to TRBD2. With V trimmed by 4 bases and J by 9 bases, 6 bases remained unmatched. This CDR3 has 14 amino acids. The CDR3 sequence: CASSWVAGGGEQFF. DNA for the CDR3: TGTGCCAGCAGTTGGGTAGCGGGAGGTGGTGAGCAGTTCTTC.

This rearrangement joins TRBV12-3 or TRBV12-4 to TRBJ2-3, with 9 bases fitting TRBD2. V shed 1 base, J shed 2 bases, and the junction held 7 bases outside the gene matches. The CDR3 spans 17 residues. The chain's CDR3 is CASSLERLAGPTDTQYF. CDR3 sequence (DNA): TGTGCCAGCAGTTTAGAGCGTCTAGCGGGACCCACAGATACGCAGTATTTT.

This clonotype came up a few times. This chain connects TRBV21-1 to TRBJ1-5; the table's D call of TRBD1 was not tested on the DNA. TRBV21-1 is given as a pseudogene. This CDR3 contains 13 residues. The CDR3 reads CASSSRDIWPQHF. CDR3 bases: TGTGCCAGCAGCTCCCGGGACATATGGCCCCAGCATTTT.

This clonotype was detected only a few times. CDR3 loop: CASSPEGLFEQYF. CDR3 in DNA: TGTGCCAGCAGCCCCGAGGGACTGTTCGAGCAGTACTTC. The rearrangement joins TRBV7-9 to TRBJ2-7, with TRBD2 as a possible D gene (6 bases). Germline values: CDR1 SEHNR, CDR2 FQNEAQ (reference sequence). The CDR3 is made up of 13 amino acids. V was pared by 5 bases and J by 6 bases, with 14 bases between.

The rearrangement links TRBV9 to TRBJ1-4, with 10 bases matching TRBD1. The CDR3 is 15 amino acids. J was trimmed by 7 bases and V by 3 bases; bases with no gene match: 6. Germline values: CDR1 SGDLS, CDR2 YYNGEE. The CDR3 DNA reads as TGTGCCAGCAGCGCCCGGGACAGGGGCGGTGAAAAACTGTTTTTT. It yields the protein CASSARDRGGEKLFF.

The chain joins TRBV7-9 to TRBJ2-2, with a possible D match to TRBD2 (6 bases). The V and J ends lost 1 base and 5 bases respectively, with 14 bases between them. Looked up from germline, CDR1 is SEHNR and CDR2 is FQNEAQ (reference sequence). The CDR3 is made up of 16 amino acids. The CDR3: CASSLEGGTRTGELFF. The CDR3 DNA follows: TGTGCCAGCAGCTTAGAGGGCGGGACGAGGACCGGGGAGCTGTTTTTT.

This clonotype was observed a handful of times. This chain joins TRBV20-1 and TRBJ2-3; the D is unclear. V lost 6 bases to trimming and J lost 0 bases, with 28 bases between them. The CDR3 consists of 19 residues. Germline loops: CDR1 DFQATT, CDR2 SNEGSKA (reference sequence). CDR3 in amino acids: CSALPTPTDRVASTDTQYF. The CDR3 nucleotides are TGCAGTGCCCTTCCGACTCCTACGGACCGGGTGGCTAGCACAGATACGCAGTATTTT.

The CDR3 region has the DNA TGTGCCACCAGCGGAGGTTCGTTAGGGAGTTTCTCTGAAGCTTTCTTT. Protein sequence: CATSGGSLGSFSEAFF. V is TRBV15 and J is TRBJ1-1, with D uncertain. The germline CDR1 and CDR2 sequences are LNHNV and YYDKDF (reference sequence). The CDR3 contains 16 residues. Trimming shortened V by 5 bases and J by 6 bases, and 22 bases separated the two germline ends.

V usage is TRBV6-1 and J usage is TRBJ2-5; D is unclear. CDR3 length: 14 amino acids. V lost 2 bases and J 3 bases, leaving 10 bases between the germline ends. CDR1 is MNHNS, CDR2 SASEGT, per germline. The DNA of the CDR3 is TGTGCCAGCAGTGAAAGGCCACGGAAAGAGACCCAGTACTTC. Residues: CASSERPRKETQYF.

The chain couples TRBV25-1 to TRBJ2-3; D might be TRBD2 (5 bases). Trimming took 7 bases from V and 1 from J, leaving 15 bases between them. Germline V gene sequence: CDR1 MGHDK, CDR2 SYGVNS. The CDR3 spans 15 residues. CDR3 amino acids: CASTPAGRGTDTQYF. CDR3 coding DNA: TGTGCCAGCACCCCTGCGGGCAGAGGCACAGATACGCAGTATTTT.

This clonotype was counted a few times. The rearrangement links TRBV6-5 to TRBJ2-2; D call uncertain. Trimming cost V 0 bases and J 6 bases, with 11 bases left between them. The CDR3 runs 15 residues. Germline V CDR1 and CDR2: MNHEY, SVGAGI. The CDR3 bases are TGTGCCAGCAGTTACTCATCTAAAGGTCCCGGGGAGCTGTTTTTT. Translation gives CASSYSSKGPGELFF.

This clonotype was found a few times. This chain joins TRBV7-3 and TRBJ1-1; unclear D gene. Trimming stripped 6 bases from V and 7 bases from J, with 15 bases between. Looked up from germline, CDR1 is SGHTA and CDR2 is FQGTGA. This CDR3 has 13 residues. CDR3 sequence reads: CASRDRVSSEAFF. The CDR3 region has the DNA TGTGCCAGCAGAGATAGGGTGTCGAGTGAAGCTTTCTTT.

The chain joins TRBV5-5 to TRBJ2-5; the D is unclear. This CDR3 has 14 residues. Germline V CDR1 and CDR2: SGHKS, YYEKEE (reference sequence). V gave up 2 bases and J gave up 3 bases, with 11 bases separating them. In DNA, the CDR3 is TGTGCCAGCAGCTTAGAGACCTACGAAGAGACCCAGTACTTC. Amino acid sequence: CASSLETYEETQYF.

This chain connects TRBV27 to TRBJ2-7; D might be TRBD2 (5 bases). Germline-derived CDR1 and CDR2 are MNHEY and SMNVEV (reference sequence). The V gene lost 3 bases and the J gene lost 5 bases, with 11 bases spanning the gap. This CDR3 is 13 amino acids long. CDR3 bases: TGTGCCAGCAGTTTGGGAGCTTGGAACGAGCAGTACTTC. Amino acids: CASSLGAWNEQYF.

This clonotype was recorded once. The CDR3, as DNA: TGCGCCAGCAGCCCGCTTAGCGGGAGTCGGGCAGATACGCAGTATTTT. Encoded protein: CASSPLSGSRADTQYF. The chain links TRBV5-1 to TRBJ2-3; 9 nucleotides match TRBD2. Germline V lookup: CDR1 SGHRS, CDR2 YFSETQ. The CDR3 has 16 residues. After removal of 4 bases from V and 4 bases from J, the junction contained 10 bases not matched to a gene.

The table lists this clonotype with a few counts. The chain employs TRBV29-1 and TRBJ2-5, with a weak D call TRBD1 (5 bases). The CDR3 runs 14 residues. CDR1 is SQVTM and CDR2 is ANQGSEA in the germline V gene. Trimming took 6 bases from V and 4 from J, leaving 18 bases between them. This CDR3 reads CSVLGQGVGETQYF. The CDR3 coding sequence is TGCAGCGTCCTGGGGCAGGGTGTAGGAGAGACCCAGTACTTC.

The V and J genes are TRBV7-8 and TRBJ1-5; a weak D match, TRBD1 (6 bases). CDR3 size: 15 residues. V shed 5 bases and J shed 3 bases, with 14 bases lying between them. Germline values: CDR1 SGHVS, CDR2 FQNEAQ. The CDR3 loop is CASSPRQVANQPQHF. In nucleotides, the CDR3 is TGTGCCAGCAGCCCCCGACAGGTAGCCAATCAGCCCCAGCATTTT.

CDR3 loop: CASSLQGLGGYTF. In DNA form, the CDR3 reads TGTGCCAGCAGCTTGCAGGGTTTGGGAGGCTACACCTTC. The chain joins TRBV5-4 to TRBJ1-2, with D tentatively TRBD1 (5 bases). The CDR3 consists of 13 residues. The germline V gene has CDR1 SGHNT and CDR2 YYREEE (reference sequence). V lost 1 base and J 8 bases, leaving 12 bases between the germline ends.

The chain uses TRBV5-5 and TRBJ2-1, with a possible D match to TRBD2 (7 bases). The V end was cut by 0 bases, the J end by 4 bases, with 17 bases between. The CDR3 loop spans 17 amino acids. The germline gives CDR1 SGHKS, CDR2 YYEKEE (reference sequence). The CDR3 region is CASSLGRGGAAYNEQFF. In nucleotides, the CDR3 is TGTGCCAGCAGCTTGGGGCGCGGGGGCGCTGCGTACAATGAGCAGTTCTTC.

The V and J genes are TRBV20-1 and TRBJ1-5; 7 nucleotides align to TRBD1. V lost 3 bases, J lost 2 bases, and 4 bases stayed unmatched. Germline V gene lookup returns CDR1 DFQATT and CDR2 SNEGSKA (reference sequence). This CDR3 has 14 amino acids. The DNA of the CDR3 is TGCAGTGCTAGCGGGACAGTTCGCAATCAGCCCCAGCATTTT. Translated: CSASGTVRNQPQHF.